Below, 20 T cell receptor beta chains from the same sample are listed, as sequenced in a study of blood T cells in healthy people across ages. The authors ran a second PCR of about 7 to 12 cycles using a sample-barcoded 5' primer and a J-beta primer mix. TCRdb re-called the 5' RACE reads with MiXCR, one entry per CDR3 protein. The table has 500,000 to 650,000 distinct CDR3 sequences, roughly a quarter seen once. These same data were also listed under a study on T cells of mothers and their children.

The sample taken for sequencing was blood. These TCRs come from a boy younger than 10 in good health.

Only a few counts were recorded for this clonotype. The chain is built from TRBV5-5 and TRBJ2-5; no clear D gene. The DNA end is a closer match to TRBJ2-1, so the J assignment may be wrong. This CDR3 contains 16 residues. Germline V CDR1 and CDR2: SGHKS, YYEKEE (reference sequence). As DNA, the CDR3 is TGTGCCAGCAGCTTTTCCTTACTGTCCCGACCCCATGAGCAGTTCTTC. Translation: CASSFSLLSRPHEQFF.

For the CDR3, the DNA is TGTGCCAGCCAAACCGGGACAGTCTACGAGCAGTACTTC. Encoded protein: CASQTGTVYEQYF. The chain recombines TRBV6-2 or TRBV6-3 with TRBJ2-7; the match to TRBD1 covers 7 bases. V lost 8 bases to trimming and J lost 3 bases; unmatched junction nucleotides: 7. CDR3 size: 13 residues. Germline V gene lookup returns CDR1 MNHEY and CDR2 SVGEGT.

This clonotype came up a few times. CDR3 bases: TGCGCCCTGACAGGGAACTATGGCTACACCTTC. This codes for CALTGNYGYTF. The chain uses TRBV23-1 and TRBJ1-2, with 7 nucleotides matching TRBD1. TRBV23-1 falls under the ORF class, with uncertain function. CDR3 length equals 11 residues. The J segment lost 2 bases and the V segment lost 11 bases, leaving 2 bases of the junction unmatched.

This sequence joins TRBV5-5 and TRBJ1-2; 7 nucleotides match TRBD1. This CDR3 spans 15 amino acids. Trimming cost V 2 bases and J 9 bases; bases outside gene matches: 13. Per the germline V gene, CDR1 is SGHKS and CDR2 is YYEKEE (reference sequence). In DNA form, the CDR3 reads TGTGCCAGCAGCTTCCGGGACAGCTCCCTATGGAGCTACACCTTC. This gives the protein CASSFRDSSLWSYTF.

The chain has TRBV28 and TRBJ2-7; possibly TRBD1 for D (5 bases). Germline CDR1 reads MDHEN; CDR2 reads SYDVKM. This CDR3 contains 14 residues. Trimming cost V 6 bases and J 0 bases, with 12 bases left between them. The CDR3 DNA reads as TGTGCCAGCAGGATCCAGGGCAGCTCCTACGAGCAGTACTTC. Amino acids: CASRIQGSSYEQYF.

The chain is built from TRBV30 and TRBJ2-1; D unclear. This CDR3 is 14 amino acids long. Germline V gene lookup returns CDR1 GTSNPN and CDR2 SVGIG (reference sequence). V lost 1 base, J lost 2 bases, and 9 bases lay in between. As DNA, the CDR3 is TGTGCCTGGAGTGCATGGACCACCTACAATGAGCAGTTCTTC. Encoded protein: CAWSAWTTYNEQFF.

This chain uses TRBV19 with TRBJ2-5; D is uncertain. V lost 8 bases, J lost 1 base, and 11 bases lay in between. The CDR3 loop spans 13 amino acids. Germline-derived CDR1 and CDR2 are LNHDA and SQIVND (reference sequence). CDR3 in DNA: TGTGCCAGTTCTCGAGGAGTCCAAGAGACCCAGTACTTC. The encoded protein is CASSRGVQETQYF.

The genes are TRBV4-3 and TRBJ1-2, with 8 bases matching TRBD1. The ends lost 0 bases at V and 4 bases at J; junction bases unmatched: 4. From germline, CDR1 is LGHNA and CDR2 YSLEER. This CDR3 has 15 amino acids. CDR3 nucleotide sequence: TGCGCCAGCAGCCAAGAGGGCGGGACAGGCTATGGCTACACCTTC. Translation: CASSQEGGTGYGYTF.

In regard to this clonotype: It is likely a read error, because the conserved phenylalanine at the end of the CDR3 is missing. The genes are TRBV29-1 and TRBJ1-2; possibly TRBD1 for D (6 bases). CDR1 SQVTM and CDR2 ANQGSEA come from the germline V gene. CDR3 length: 14 amino acids. Trimming left V 1 base short and J 8 bases short, with 17 bases between. The chain's CDR3 is CSVEAARGMGGYTL. As DNA, the CDR3 is TGCAGCGTTGAAGCGGCCAGGGGTATGGGAGGCTACACCCTC.

The J gene is TRBJ2-5, the V gene TRBV7-2; 9 bases align to TRBD2. V was clipped by 1 base and J by 6 bases; unmatched bases: 6. The CDR3 length is 15 residues. Germline V gene data show CDR1 as SGHTA and CDR2 as FQGNSA. CDR3 coding DNA: TGTGCCAGCAGCTTAGTAGGACTAGCGATCCAGACCCAGTACTTC. Translated, it gives CASSLVGLAIQTQYF.

The chain links TRBV23-1 to TRBJ2-7, with TRBD1 as a possible D gene (7 bases). TRBV23-1 qualifies as an ORF whose function is uncertain. This CDR3 region has 16 residues. V dropped 3 bases and J dropped 7 bases, with 22 bases sitting between them. This chain's CDR3 is CASSQGGGRGTFEQYF. The DNA of the CDR3 is TGCGCCAGCAGTCAGGGTGGAGGCAGGGGGACTTTTGAGCAGTACTTC.

This chain joins TRBV5-1 and TRBJ2-1; D is possibly TRBD1 (6 bases). The V and J ends lost 4 bases and 5 bases respectively, with 13 bases between them. Germline lookup yields CDR1 SGHRS and CDR2 YFSETQ. The length of the CDR3 is 14 residues. CDR3 residues: CASSTTGSNNEQFF. The CDR3 coding sequence is TGCGCCAGCAGCACAACAGGGAGCAACAATGAGCAGTTCTTC.

The genes are TRBV2 and TRBJ1-1, with unresolved D. The CDR3 covers 13 residues. Trimming removed 4 bases from V and 4 bases from J, with 10 bases in between. The germline gives CDR1 SNHLY, CDR2 FYNNEI. The CDR3 coding sequence is TGTGCCAGCAGTGCTGAGGAAGGCACTGAAGCTTTCTTT. It yields the protein CASSAEEGTEAFF.

This clonotype was seen more than once but under ten times. This sequence joins TRBV12-3 or TRBV12-4 and TRBJ2-5; D might be TRBD2 (6 bases). Trimming took 6 bases from V and 5 from J, leaving 16 bases between them. This CDR3 is built from 14 residues. As DNA, the CDR3 is TGTGCCAGCAGCCGTCGACTAGTGCGGGAGACCCAGTACTTC. This translates into CASSRRLVRETQYF.

This chain connects TRBV7-9 to TRBJ1-4, with 9 bases identical to TRBD1. The CDR3 spans 14 residues. In germline, CDR1 is SEHNR, CDR2 FQNEAQ (reference sequence). The V segment lost 5 bases and the J segment 8 bases; nucleotides outside the gene matches: 6. The CDR3 region is CASSKQGAREKLFF. DNA of the CDR3: TGTGCCAGCAGCAAACAGGGGGCTCGGGAAAAACTGTTTTTT.

The chain links TRBV5-5 to TRBJ2-7, with D perhaps matching TRBD1 or TRBD2 (5 bases each). Germline V lookup: CDR1 SGHKS, CDR2 YYEKEE (reference sequence). V was pared by 5 bases and J by 3 bases, with 12 bases between. This CDR3 is built from 13 residues. The CDR3, as DNA: TGTGCCAGCAGGGCAGGGACCAGCTACGAGCAGTACTTC. It encodes CASRAGTSYEQYF. Filled out from reference TRBV5-5 and TRBJ2-7, the complete variable domain reads DAGVTQSPTHLIKTRGQQVTLRCSPISGHKSVSWYQQVLGQGPQFIFQYYEKEERGRGNFPDRFSARQFPNYSSELNVNALLLGDSALYLCASRAGTSYEQYFGPGTRLTVT.

The V and J genes are TRBV29-1 and TRBJ1-4; D not certain. The CDR3 totals 12 residues. The ends were cut back, 6 bases at V and 4 bases at J, with 9 bases in the middle. Germline V gene data show CDR1 as SQVTM and CDR2 as ANQGSEA. The CDR3 coding sequence is TGCAGCGTCCGACGGGGTAATGAAAAACTGTTTTTT. Translating it yields CSVRRGNEKLFF.

The gene calls are TRBV5-4 and TRBJ1-5; TRBD1 might be the D (5 bases). Trimming stripped 6 bases from V and 2 bases from J, with 15 bases between. CDR3 length: 15 amino acids. Germline V gene data show CDR1 as SGHNT and CDR2 as YYREEE (reference sequence). CDR3 DNA: TGTGCCAGCACCCTTGAAGGGGCGGGCAATCAGCCCCAGCATTTT. Translating gives CASTLEGAGNQPQHF.

This clonotype was seen only a few times. The rearrangement joins TRBV12-3 or TRBV12-4 to TRBJ1-2, with D tentatively TRBD1 (5 bases). V was shortened by 6 bases and J by 1 base, with 15 bases between the two germline ends. The CDR3 is made up of 15 amino acids. CDR3 region: CASSPAWGVNYGYTF. The CDR3 nucleotides read TGTGCCAGCAGCCCTGCTTGGGGGGTTAACTATGGCTACACCTTC.

This chain joins TRBV7-9 and TRBJ1-2; tentatively, D is TRBD1 (6 bases). The CDR3 loop spans 15 amino acids. The V gene's germline CDR1 is SEHNR and CDR2 FQNEAQ (reference sequence). Trimming cost V 0 bases and J 7 bases, with 15 bases left between them. The CDR3 reads CASSLAVGGKGGYTF. CDR3 coding DNA: TGTGCCAGCAGCTTAGCCGTAGGGGGAAAGGGTGGCTACACCTTC.